One TCR beta chain is described in this entry. What it binds is unknown. The time point denotes: approximately 9-day in vitro stimulation with candidate mutation-associated neoantigen peptide 1. TCR sequencing covered three patients who responded to pembrolizumab. Per germline, CDR1 MDHEN and CDR2 SYDVKM. The CDR3 totals 15 residues. The V end lost 4 bases, the J end lost 4 bases, and 16 bases lay between the germline ends. These data belong to a study of PD-1 blockade in mismatch repair-deficient tumors. Study-level information: Patients had over ten mismatch repair-deficient cancer types and were previously treated and progressing.

Sequencing was performed with immunoSEQ multiplex PCR; in TCRdb, only in-frame clones are kept and a portion is missing. The repertoire holds approximately 10,000 clones, roughly nine tenths seen once, with roughly 14% in the top ten. The clonotype was recovered from an adult with mismatch repair-deficient cancer. The gene calls are TRBV28 and TRBJ1-2; tentative D call: TRBD1 (5 bases). Here the sequenced sample was cells cultured in vitro, taken from a patient treated with pembrolizumab. The CDR3 sequence: CASSSLGAGGYGYTF. The CDR3, as DNA: TGTGCCAGCAGTTCCCTAGGGGCCGGAGGCTATGGCTACACCTTC.